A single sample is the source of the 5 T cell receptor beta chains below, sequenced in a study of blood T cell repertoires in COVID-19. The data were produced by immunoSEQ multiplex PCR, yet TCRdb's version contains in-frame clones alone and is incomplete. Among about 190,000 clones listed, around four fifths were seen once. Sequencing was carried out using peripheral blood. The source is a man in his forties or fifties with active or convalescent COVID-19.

The CDR3 loop reads CASSITGGSTDTQYF. The DNA for the CDR3 is TGTGCCAGCTCAATTACGGGGGGAAGCACAGATACGCAGTATTTT. This chain joins TRBV18 and TRBJ2-3, with TRBD2 identical over 7 bases. This CDR3 is built from 15 residues. Germline loops: CDR1 KGHSH, CDR2 LQKENI. V shed 5 bases and J 0 bases; nucleotides not matched to a gene: 5.

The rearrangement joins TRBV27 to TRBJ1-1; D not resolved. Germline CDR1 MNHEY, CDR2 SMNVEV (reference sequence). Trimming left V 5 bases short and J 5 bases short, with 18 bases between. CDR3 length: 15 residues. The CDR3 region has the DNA TGTGCCAGCAGTGCGTCTCGGGAGTTTTATACTGAAGCTTTCTTT. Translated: CASSASREFYTEAFF.

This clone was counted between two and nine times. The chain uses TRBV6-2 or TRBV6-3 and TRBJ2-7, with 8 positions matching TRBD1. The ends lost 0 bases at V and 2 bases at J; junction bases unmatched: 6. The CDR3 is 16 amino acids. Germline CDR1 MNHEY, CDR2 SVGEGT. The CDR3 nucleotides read TGTGCCAGCAGTTACTCCCCCGGACAGGGACCCTACGAGCAGTACTTC. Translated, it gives CASSYSPGQGPYEQYF.

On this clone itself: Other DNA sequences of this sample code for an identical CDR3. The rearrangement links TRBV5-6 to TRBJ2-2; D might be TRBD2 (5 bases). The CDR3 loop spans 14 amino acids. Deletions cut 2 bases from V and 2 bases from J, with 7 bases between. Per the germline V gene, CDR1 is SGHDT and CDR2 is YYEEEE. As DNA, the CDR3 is TGTGCCAGCAGCTTAACTAGAAACACCGGGGAGCTGTTTTTT. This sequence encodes CASSLTRNTGELFF. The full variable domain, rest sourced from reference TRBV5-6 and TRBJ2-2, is DAGVTQSPTHLIKTRGQQVTLRCSPKSGHDTVSWYQQALGQGPQFIFQYYEEEERQRGNFPDRFSGHQFPNYSSELNVNALLLGDSALYLCASSLTRNTGELFFGEGSRLTVL.

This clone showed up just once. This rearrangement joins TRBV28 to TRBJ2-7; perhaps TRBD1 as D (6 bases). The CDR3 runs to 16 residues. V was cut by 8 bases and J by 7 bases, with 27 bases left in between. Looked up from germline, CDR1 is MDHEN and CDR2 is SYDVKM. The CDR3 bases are TGTGCCAGCCATAGCTTACAGGGTTTGGACCTACGGGAGCAGTACTTC. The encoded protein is CASHSLQGLDLREQYF.